The 14 T cell receptor beta chains below come from one sample, sequenced in a study of T cells in Graves' hyperthyroidism and ophthalmopathy (dated by TCRdb to between 2018 and 2021). The library was produced with multiplex PCR. Instrument on record: Illumina HiSeq 2000. TCR beta CDR3 regions were amplified from RNA transcripts. For the first round of RT-PCR on the TCR CDR3, the HTBI primer set was used together with the Qiagen OneStep RT-PCR kit. In-frame beta chains were kept once TCRdb had trimmed the public reads at Q25 with fastp and called clones with MiXCR. Identical CDR3 protein sequences are pooled into one entry, listed with their most common genes and DNA. The sample records 730,000 or so distinct CDR3 sequences, 18% of which are singletons. Clones ranked in the top ten supply around 15% of the sample. Sequenced material: blood. These receptors were taken from a woman aged 45-65 years with Graves' hyperthyroidism that later progressed to Graves' ophthalmopathy.

In this sample, this clonotype turned up many times. This chain links TRBV5-1 with TRBJ1-1; perhaps TRBD1 as D (6 bases). The ends were cut back, 4 bases at V and 1 base at J, with 14 bases in the middle. The CDR3 is 15 amino acids. CDR1 SGHRS and CDR2 YFSETQ come from the germline V gene. The CDR3: CASSEGGVQNTEAFF. The CDR3 DNA reads TGCGCCAGCAGCGAAGGGGGTGTTCAGAACACTGAAGCTTTCTTT.

The chain recombines TRBV7-9 with TRBJ2-7; no clear D. V dropped 5 bases and J dropped 6 bases, with 14 bases sitting between them. In germline, CDR1 is SEHNR, CDR2 FQNEAQ (reference sequence). The CDR3 runs to 13 residues. The DNA of the CDR3 is TGTGCCAGCAGCAATGGGAAGGTAGGCGAGCAGTACTTC. Its translation: CASSNGKVGEQYF. Supplemented by reference TRBV7-9 and TRBJ2-7, the full variable domain reads DTGVSQNPRHKITKRGQNVTFRCDPISEHNRLYWYRQTLGQGPEFLTYFQNEAQLEKSRLLSDRFSAERPKGSFSTLEIQRTEQGDSAMYLCASSNGKVGEQYFGPGTRLTVT.

This clonotype has just a few counts. The rearrangement uses TRBV28 and TRBJ1-5; D is unclear. V dropped 6 bases and J dropped 5 bases, with 14 bases sitting between them. CDR3 length: 14 amino acids. CDR1 and CDR2 from the germline V gene are MDHEN and SYDVKM. In nucleotides, the CDR3 is TGTGCCAGCAGCGCGGACCAGGCCCATCAGCCCCAGCATTTT. This codes for CASSADQAHQPQHF.

This clonotype was recorded many times. The CDR3 is CASSLRRSSTDTQYF. The CDR3 nucleotides are TGTGCCAGCAGCTTAAGGCGGAGCAGCACAGATACGCAGTATTTT. This rearrangement joins TRBV13 to TRBJ2-3, with D uncertain. V was shortened by 2 bases and J by 0 bases, with 9 bases between the two germline ends. The CDR3 runs 15 residues. The germline V gene encodes CDR1 PRHDT and CDR2 FYEKMQ (reference sequence). Together with reference TRBV13 and TRBJ2-3, the CDR3 gives the full variable domain: AAGVIQSPRHLIKEKRETATLKCYPIPRHDTVYWYQQGPGQDPQFLISFYEKMQSDKGSIPDRFSAQQFSDYHSELNMSSLELGDSALYFCASSLRRSSTDTQYFGPGTRLTVL.

This clonotype was detected only a few times. The gene calls are TRBV20-1 and TRBJ1-5; no firm D call. Germline CDR1 and CDR2: DFQATT and SNEGSKA (reference sequence). This CDR3 comprises 15 residues. The ends were cut back, 4 bases at V and 6 bases at J, with 19 bases in the middle. This CDR3 reads CSATLAGRARQPQHF. The CDR3 DNA reads as TGCAGTGCTACACTCGCGGGGAGGGCCCGTCAGCCCCAGCATTTT.

This clonotype was picked up many times. This chain links TRBV5-1 with TRBJ1-2, with 8 nucleotides matching TRBD1. This CDR3 spans 13 amino acids. V lost 4 bases to trimming and J lost 6 bases; unmatched junction nucleotides: 5. Germline lookup yields CDR1 SGHRS and CDR2 YFSETQ. DNA for the CDR3: TGCGCCAGCAGCGAGACAGGGGCGGATGGCTACACCTTC. This translates into CASSETGADGYTF.

This clonotype has only a few counts. This chain connects TRBV7-9 to TRBJ2-2, with 8 bases lining up with TRBD2. The CDR3 loop spans 14 amino acids. Per germline, CDR1 SEHNR and CDR2 FQNEAQ (reference sequence). V shed 4 bases, J shed 6 bases, and the junction held 4 bases outside the gene matches. The CDR3 is CASSWGLVSGELFF. The CDR3 DNA reads TGTGCCAGCAGCTGGGGACTAGTTTCCGGGGAGCTGTTTTTT.

This clonotype was picked up many times. CDR3 DNA sequence: TGCAGTGCTAGAGATCTAGCGGGGTACCAAGAGACCCAGTACTTC. This translates into CSARDLAGYQETQYF. The V and J genes are TRBV20-1 and TRBJ2-5; 9 positions match TRBD2. The CDR3 contains 15 residues. CDR1 is DFQATT and CDR2 is SNEGSKA in the germline V gene (reference sequence). V shed 0 bases and J 0 bases; nucleotides not matched to a gene: 2.

The chain recombines TRBV12-3 or TRBV12-4 with TRBJ2-7; D remains unclear. The CDR3 totals 12 residues. The ends were cut back, 3 bases at V and 7 bases at J, with 10 bases in the middle. The CDR3 here is CASSLGIREQYF. The CDR3, as DNA: TGTGCCAGCAGTTTGGGGATTCGGGAGCAGTACTTC.

This chain joins TRBV5-6 and TRBJ1-1; no reliable D call. The CDR3 loop spans 13 amino acids. With 2 bases removed from V and 7 bases from J, the gap between germline ends came to 12 bases. Germline CDR1 SGHDT, CDR2 YYEEEE. CDR3 amino acids: CASSFLNRNEAFF. The DNA of the CDR3 is TGTGCCAGCAGCTTCCTCAACCGAAATGAAGCTTTCTTT.

V gene TRBV5-1 combines with J gene TRBJ2-7, with a weak D call TRBD1 (6 bases). The CDR3 runs 15 residues. Germline lookup yields CDR1 SGHRS and CDR2 YFSETQ. V gave up 5 bases and J gave up 2 bases, with 17 bases separating them. The CDR3 region has the DNA TGCGCCAGCAGAACCGCACTCCGGGACACCTACGAGCAGTACTTC. It yields the protein CASRTALRDTYEQYF. Using reference TRBV5-1 and TRBJ2-7 for the parts outside the CDR3, the full variable domain is KAGVTQTPRYLIKTRGQQVTLSCSPISGHRSVSWYQQTPGQGLQFLFEYFSETQRNKGNFPGRFSGRQFSNSRSEMNVSTLELGDSALYLCASRTALRDTYEQYFGPGTRLTVT.

This chain uses TRBV5-6 with TRBJ2-1; 7 bases are shared with TRBD1. Germline CDR1 is SGHDT and CDR2 is YYEEEE. Trimming at V came to 3 bases and at J to 3 bases, leaving 6 bases not matched to a gene. This CDR3 has 15 residues. The CDR3 sequence is CASSYTGTDYNEQFF. DNA of the CDR3: TGTGCCAGCAGCTATACCGGGACAGACTACAATGAGCAGTTCTTC.

Only a few counts were recorded for this clonotype. CDR3 in DNA: TGCGCCAGCAGCTCAACCGGGACTACCTCCTACAATGAGCAGTTCTTC. Amino acid sequence: CASSSTGTTSYNEQFF. V is TRBV5-1 and J is TRBJ2-1, with 7 bases fitting TRBD2. Germline lookup yields CDR1 SGHRS and CDR2 YFSETQ. The CDR3 runs 16 residues. V lost 3 bases to trimming and J lost 0 bases; unmatched junction nucleotides: 6.

This clonotype has just a few counts. This chain joins TRBV20-1 and TRBJ2-2; D perhaps matches TRBD2 (7 bases). Trimming shortened V by 6 bases and J by 3 bases, and 11 bases separated the two germline ends. This CDR3 has 13 amino acids. Germline CDR1 is DFQATT and CDR2 is SNEGSKA (reference sequence). CDR3 bases: TGCAGTGCCGGGGGGCGGTACACCGGGGAGCTGTTTTTT. It codes for CSAGGRYTGELFF.